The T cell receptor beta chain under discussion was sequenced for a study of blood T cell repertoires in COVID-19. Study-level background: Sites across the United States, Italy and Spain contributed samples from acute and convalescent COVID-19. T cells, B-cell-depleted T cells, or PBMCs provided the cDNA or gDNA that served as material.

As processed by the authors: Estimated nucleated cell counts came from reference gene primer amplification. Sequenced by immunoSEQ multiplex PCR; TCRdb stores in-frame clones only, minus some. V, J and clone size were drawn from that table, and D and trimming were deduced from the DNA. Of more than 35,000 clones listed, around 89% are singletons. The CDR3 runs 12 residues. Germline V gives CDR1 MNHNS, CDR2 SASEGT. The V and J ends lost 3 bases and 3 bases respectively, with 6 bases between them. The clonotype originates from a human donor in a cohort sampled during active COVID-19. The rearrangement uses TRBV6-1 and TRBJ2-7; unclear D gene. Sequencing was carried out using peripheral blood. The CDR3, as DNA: TGTGCCAGCAGTGATACTTACTACGAGCAGTACTTC. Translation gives CASSDTYYEQYF.